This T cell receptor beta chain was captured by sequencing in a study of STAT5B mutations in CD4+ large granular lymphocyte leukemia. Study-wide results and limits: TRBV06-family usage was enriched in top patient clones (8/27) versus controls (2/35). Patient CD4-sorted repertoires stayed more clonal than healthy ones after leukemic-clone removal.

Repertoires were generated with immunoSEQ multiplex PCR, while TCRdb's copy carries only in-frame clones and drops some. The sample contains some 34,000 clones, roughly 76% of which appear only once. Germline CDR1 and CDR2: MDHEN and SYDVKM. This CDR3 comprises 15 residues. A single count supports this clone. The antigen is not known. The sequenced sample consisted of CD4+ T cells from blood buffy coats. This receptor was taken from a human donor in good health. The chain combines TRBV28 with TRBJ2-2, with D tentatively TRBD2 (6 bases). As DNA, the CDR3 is TGTGGATCCACCCGTCAATGGGGGGTTGCCGGGGAGCTGTTTTTT. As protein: CGSTRQWGVAGELFF.